One sample yielded the 29 T cell receptor beta chains listed below, sequenced in a study of blood T cell repertoires in COVID-19. Generated by immunoSEQ multiplex PCR, the TCRdb table keeps only in-frame clones and is missing some. The sample contains roughly 200,000 clones, 70% to 90% of which appear only once. What was sequenced was peripheral blood. The receptors come from a man aged 60-69 years with acute or convalescent COVID-19.

The rearrangement uses TRBV7-9 and TRBJ2-7, with D possibly TRBD1 on 7 matching bases. The length of the CDR3 is 15 residues. Germline V gives CDR1 SEHNR, CDR2 FQNEAQ (reference sequence). Trimming removed 5 bases at V and 5 bases at J, with 19 bases between. The CDR3 nucleotides read TGTGCCAGCAGCCAACTCAGTCAGGGGGGCAACGAGCAGTACTTC. It codes for CASSQLSQGGNEQYF.

The V call is TRBV7-2, the J call TRBJ2-7; perhaps TRBD1 as D (5 bases). Trimming stripped 0 bases from V and 2 bases from J, with 17 bases between. The CDR3 consists of 17 residues. The germline CDR1 and CDR2 sequences are SGHTA and FQGNSA. CDR3 DNA: TGTGCCAGCAGCTTAGCGCAGGGTAGACAGTTCCCCTACGAGCAGTACTTC. Its translation is CASSLAQGRQFPYEQYF.

This chain links TRBV4-3 with TRBJ2-2; no clear D. CDR3 length: 16 amino acids. CDR1 LGHNA and CDR2 YSLEER come from the germline V gene. Deletions cut 0 bases from V and 4 bases from J, with 12 bases between. CDR3 sequence reads: CASSQDTRFLTGELFF. In nucleotides, the CDR3 is TGCGCCAGCAGCCAAGATACCCGGTTCCTCACCGGGGAGCTGTTTTTT.

The chain uses TRBV10-3 and TRBJ2-7; 11 bases agree with TRBD1. The CDR3 contains 15 residues. V gave up 0 bases and J gave up 5 bases; unmatched junction bases: 3. Germline lookup yields CDR1 ENHRY and CDR2 SYGVKD. The CDR3 region has the DNA TGTGCCATCAGTGAGTCTGGACAGGGGGCCCACGAGCAGTACTTC. Translating gives CAISESGQGAHEQYF.

This clone was picked up a small number of times. The chain couples TRBV12-3 or TRBV12-4 to TRBJ1-1, with D perhaps TRBD1 (6 bases). Trimming pared 3 bases from V and 7 bases from J, leaving 12 bases between. The CDR3 has 13 amino acids. DNA of the CDR3: TGTGCCAGCAGTTTTACAGGGACCCGTGAAGCTTTCTTT. Translation gives CASSFTGTREAFF.

The genes are TRBV4-3 and TRBJ1-2, with no clear D. Germline V gene lookup returns CDR1 LGHNA and CDR2 YSLEER. Trimming removed 2 bases at V and 5 bases at J, with 12 bases between. There are 14 residues in the CDR3. The CDR3 is CASSQPVNRYGYTF. The CDR3 bases are TGCGCCAGCAGCCAACCCGTAAACAGATATGGCTACACCTTC.

The chain combines TRBV12-5 with TRBJ1-2; D perhaps matches TRBD1 (5 bases). The CDR3 spans 13 residues. V dropped 5 bases and J dropped 5 bases, with 12 bases sitting between them. The germline gives CDR1 LGHNT, CDR2 FRNRAP. The CDR3 nucleotides read TGTGCTAGTGGTAGCGGGACGGAGTATGGCTACACCTTC. Residues: CASGSGTEYGYTF.

The gene calls are TRBV27 and TRBJ2-5, with TRBD1 identical over 9 bases. CDR3 length equals 14 residues. CDR1 MNHEY and CDR2 SMNVEV come from the germline V gene (reference sequence). The ends lost 9 bases at V and 5 bases at J; junction bases unmatched: 10. The CDR3, as DNA: TGTGCCAGGACCCCGGGACAGGGCTGGGAGACCCAGTACTTC. Residues: CARTPGQGWETQYF.

This sequence joins TRBV5-4 and TRBJ2-1; D not certain. Per the germline V gene, CDR1 is SGHNT and CDR2 is YYREEE (reference sequence). The V and J ends lost 2 bases and 6 bases respectively, with 9 bases between them. The CDR3 totals 13 residues. CDR3 residues: CASSFSRSNEQFF. The CDR3 DNA is TGTGCCAGCAGCTTTTCTAGGAGCAATGAGCAGTTCTTC.

This clone was detected once. This chain uses TRBV9 with TRBJ2-4, with D possibly being TRBD2 (6 bases). Per the germline V gene, CDR1 is SGDLS and CDR2 is YYNGEE. The CDR3 runs to 17 residues. The V and J ends lost 0 bases and 0 bases respectively, with 13 bases between them. The CDR3 sequence is CASSVGLSGGAKNIQYF. DNA of the CDR3: TGTGCCAGCAGCGTAGGGCTTAGCGGTGGAGCCAAAAACATTCAGTACTTC.

The V gene is TRBV27, the J gene TRBJ2-2; 16 bases match TRBD2. V was pared by 6 bases and J by 4 bases, with 5 bases of the junction left unmatched. The CDR3 has 17 residues. Germline CDR1 MNHEY, CDR2 SMNVEV (reference sequence). CDR3 in amino acids: CASRGTSGRAATGELFF. The DNA for the CDR3 is TGTGCCAGCAGGGGGACTAGCGGGAGGGCCGCCACCGGGGAGCTGTTTTTT.

The J gene is TRBJ2-1, the V gene TRBV11-1; D might be TRBD1 (5 bases). This CDR3 comprises 15 residues. From germline, CDR1 is SGHAT and CDR2 FQDESV (reference sequence). Trimming removed 1 base from V and 0 bases from J, with 7 bases in between. The CDR3 region has the DNA TGTGCCAGCAGCTTAGGGCAGGGCTCCTACAATGAGCAGTTCTTC. This encodes CASSLGQGSYNEQFF. Supplemented by reference TRBV11-1 and TRBJ2-1, the full variable domain reads EAEVAQSPRYKITEKSQAVAFWCDPISGHATLYWYRQILGQGPELLVQFQDESVVDDSQLPKDRFSAERLKGVDSTLKIQPAELGDSAMYLCASSLGQGSYNEQFFGPGTRLTVL.

In regard to this clone: The sample holds other DNA sequences that translate to the same CDR3. The chain uses TRBV6-2 or TRBV6-3 and TRBJ1-5; a weak D match, TRBD1 (6 bases). The ends were cut back, 0 bases at V and 0 bases at J, with 9 bases in the middle. The V gene's germline CDR1 is MNHEY and CDR2 SVGEGT. CDR3 length: 16 residues. CDR3: CASSYSGGLSNQPQHF. CDR3 DNA: TGTGCCAGCAGTTACTCGGGGGGGCTTAGCAATCAGCCCCAGCATTTT.

This sequence joins TRBV7-9 and TRBJ2-7; D not certain. CDR1 is SEHNR and CDR2 is FQNEAQ in the germline V gene (reference sequence). This CDR3 is 11 amino acids long. The V end was cut by 5 bases, the J end by 4 bases, with 6 bases between. The CDR3 loop reads CASSAAYEQYF. The CDR3 nucleotides are TGTGCCAGCAGCGCCGCGTACGAGCAGTACTTC.

This clone has a single count. The chain employs TRBV28 and TRBJ2-1, with D possibly matching TRBD2 (7 bases). V lost 4 bases and J 7 bases, leaving 14 bases between the germline ends. The CDR3 length is 14 residues. Per germline, CDR1 MDHEN and CDR2 SYDVKM. Written as DNA, the CDR3 is TGTGCCAGCAGTTCGGCGGGGGCGGGGAATGAGCAGTTCTTC. Translation gives CASSSAGAGNEQFF.

The CDR3 spells CATQTVKAGEAFF. The CDR3 nucleotides are TGTGCCACTCAGACAGTCAAGGCAGGTGAAGCTTTCTTT. This chain uses TRBV2 with TRBJ1-1; D possibly corresponds to TRBD1 (5 bases). The CDR3 extends over 13 amino acids. Germline lookup yields CDR1 SNHLY and CDR2 FYNNEI. Trimming cost V 10 bases and J 7 bases, with 19 bases left between them.

The chain carries TRBV5-1 and TRBJ2-5; D remains ambiguous. CDR1 and CDR2 (germline): SGHRS, YFSETQ. This CDR3 region has 14 residues. Trimming left V 7 bases short and J 1 base short, with 14 bases between. The DNA for the CDR3 is TGCGCCAGCCCCGCCATAGCTAGCCAAGAGACCCAGTACTTC. It specifies CASPAIASQETQYF.

The rearrangement uses TRBV28 and TRBJ1-2; the D gene is possibly TRBD1 (6 bases). This CDR3 has 13 residues. CDR1 and CDR2 (germline): MDHEN, SYDVKM. Trimming took 5 bases from V and 4 from J, leaving 11 bases between them. DNA for the CDR3: TGTGCCAGCAGTAACACAGGGACCTATGGCTACACCTTC. Its protein is CASSNTGTYGYTF.

The CDR3 protein is CASSFPGQGARNEQFF. The CDR3, as DNA: TGTGCCAGCAGCTTCCCGGGACAGGGGGCGAGGAATGAGCAGTTCTTC. The rearrangement links TRBV28 to TRBJ2-1, with 12 bases lining up with TRBD1. V trimming: 6 bases; J trimming: 7 bases; junction bases outside the gene matches: 10. The germline V gene has CDR1 MDHEN and CDR2 SYDVKM. CDR3 length: 16 amino acids.

This rearrangement joins TRBV30 to TRBJ1-2, with TRBD1 matching 7 bases. The trim removed 4 bases at V and 0 bases at J, leaving 23 bases unmatched. The germline gives CDR1 GTSNPN, CDR2 SVGIG (reference sequence). This CDR3 contains 20 residues. CDR3 in DNA: TGTGCCTGGATTAAGGTTTCGTTTCTGGGACAGTTGGCCCCTAACTATGGCTACACCTTC. As protein: CAWIKVSFLGQLAPNYGYTF.

The chain has TRBV19 and TRBJ2-2; 7 bases match TRBD1. The CDR3 runs 14 residues. The V and J ends lost 5 bases and 7 bases, in that order; junction bases with no gene match: 7. Germline CDR1 reads LNHDA; CDR2 reads SQIVND (reference sequence). CDR3 bases: TGTGCCAGTAGTTCCACAGGGGCGAGCGGGGAGCTGTTTTTT. Translation gives CASSSTGASGELFF. The full variable domain, completed using reference TRBV19 and TRBJ2-2, is DGGITQSPKYLFRKEGQNVTLSCEQNLNHDAMYWYRQDPGQGLRLIYYSQIVNDFQKGDIAEGYSVSREKKESFPLTVTSAQKNPTAFYLCASSSTGASGELFFGEGSRLTVL.

In this sample, this clone turned up once. The genes are TRBV19 and TRBJ2-1; tentative D call: TRBD2 (6 bases). The V and J ends lost 8 bases and 9 bases respectively, with 11 bases between them. This CDR3 region has 11 residues. CDR1 is LNHDA, CDR2 SQIVND, per germline (reference sequence). CDR3 DNA sequence: TGTGCCAGTTCATGGGGGGTTGAGCAGTTCTTC. This encodes CASSWGVEQFF.

This chain joins TRBV27 and TRBJ2-7; possible D gene TRBD2, 6 bases. This CDR3 has 15 residues. The ends were cut back, 2 bases at V and 0 bases at J, with 11 bases in the middle. Germline CDR1 is MNHEY and CDR2 is SMNVEV (reference sequence). The CDR3 here is CASSLRAGISYEQYF. The CDR3 DNA is TGTGCCAGCAGTTTACGGGCGGGAATCTCCTACGAGCAGTACTTC.

The table lists this clone with a few counts. This chain links TRBV9 with TRBJ1-3, with 12 nucleotides matching TRBD1. The germline V gene has CDR1 SGDLS and CDR2 YYNGEE. This CDR3 region has 16 residues. With V trimmed by 3 bases and J by 4 bases, 5 bases remained unmatched. The CDR3 coding sequence is TGTGCCAGCAGCGACCGGGACAGGGGGCTGGGAAACACCATATATTTT. Its translation is CASSDRDRGLGNTIYF.

The V gene is TRBV7-9, the J gene TRBJ1-4; D call uncertain. Germline loops: CDR1 SEHNR, CDR2 FQNEAQ (reference sequence). This CDR3 has 16 residues. Trimming shortened V by 0 bases and J by 0 bases, and 8 bases separated the two germline ends. Here the CDR3 DNA reads TGTGCCAGCAGCTTAGCGCTAGCTACAACTAATGAAAAACTGTTTTTT. This encodes CASSLALATTNEKLFF.

This rearrangement joins TRBV27 to TRBJ1-1; D may be TRBD1 (6 bases). The CDR3 covers 11 residues. V dropped 2 bases and J dropped 11 bases, with 9 bases sitting between them. The germline V gene encodes CDR1 MNHEY and CDR2 SMNVEV (reference sequence). The CDR3 DNA follows: TGTGCCAGCAGTTTAACTGGGGGCGCTTTCTTT. Amino acid sequence: CASSLTGGAFF.

The chain uses TRBV5-1 and TRBJ2-7; 7 bases match TRBD1. The CDR3 runs 14 residues. The V gene end was trimmed by 0 bases and the J gene end by 2 bases; junction bases not matched to a gene: 2. The V gene's germline CDR1 is SGHRS and CDR2 YFSETQ. Here the CDR3 reads CASSLGDRAYEQYF. CDR3 nucleotides: TGCGCCAGCAGCTTGGGAGACAGGGCCTACGAGCAGTACTTC.

The chain links TRBV3-1 (or the pseudogene TRBV3-2) to TRBJ2-3; 12 nucleotides agree with TRBD2. This CDR3 contains 18 residues. V lost 0 bases to trimming and J lost 6 bases; unmatched junction nucleotides: 10. CDR1 LGHDT and CDR2 YNNKEL come from the germline V gene (reference sequence). CDR3 sequence: CASSQDKLAGGRGDTQYF. Here the CDR3 DNA reads TGTGCCAGCAGCCAAGATAAGCTAGCGGGAGGGCGAGGGGATACGCAGTATTTT.

The V call is TRBV15, the J call TRBJ2-5; D is undetermined. The CDR3 consists of 13 residues. Trimming cost V 0 bases and J 4 bases, with 6 bases left between them. Germline V lookup: CDR1 LNHNV, CDR2 YYDKDF (reference sequence). CDR3 sequence reads: CATSRDTGETQYF. For the CDR3, the DNA is TGTGCCACCAGCAGAGATACTGGAGAGACCCAGTACTTC.